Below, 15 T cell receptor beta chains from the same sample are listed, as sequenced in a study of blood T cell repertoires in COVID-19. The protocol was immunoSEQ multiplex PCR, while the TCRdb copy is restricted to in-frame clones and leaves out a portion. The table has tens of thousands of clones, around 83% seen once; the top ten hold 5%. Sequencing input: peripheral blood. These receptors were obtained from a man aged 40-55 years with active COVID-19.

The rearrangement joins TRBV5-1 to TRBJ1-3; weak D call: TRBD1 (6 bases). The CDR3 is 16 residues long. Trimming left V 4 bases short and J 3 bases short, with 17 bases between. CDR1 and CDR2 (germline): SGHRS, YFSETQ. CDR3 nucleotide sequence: TGCGCCAGCAGCCGGGGTCTCGAGGGGGATGGAAACACCATATATTTT. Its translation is CASSRGLEGDGNTIYF.

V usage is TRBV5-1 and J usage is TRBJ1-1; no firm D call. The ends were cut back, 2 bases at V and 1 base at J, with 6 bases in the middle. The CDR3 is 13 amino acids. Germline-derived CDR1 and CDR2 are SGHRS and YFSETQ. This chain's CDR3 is CASSFTENTEAFF. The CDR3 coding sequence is TGCGCCAGCAGCTTTACAGAGAACACTGAAGCTTTCTTT.

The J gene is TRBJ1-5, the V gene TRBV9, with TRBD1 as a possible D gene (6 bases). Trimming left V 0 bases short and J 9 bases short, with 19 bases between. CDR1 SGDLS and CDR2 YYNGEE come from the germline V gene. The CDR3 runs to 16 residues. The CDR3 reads CASSVEPDSELWPQHF. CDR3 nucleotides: TGTGCCAGCAGCGTAGAACCGGACAGCGAATTATGGCCCCAGCATTTT.

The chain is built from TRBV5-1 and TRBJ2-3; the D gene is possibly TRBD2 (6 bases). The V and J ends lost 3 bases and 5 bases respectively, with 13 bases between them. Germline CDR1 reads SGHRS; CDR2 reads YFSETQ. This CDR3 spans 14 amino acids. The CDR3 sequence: CASSSIRLVDTQYF. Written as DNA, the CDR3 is TGCGCCAGCAGCTCCATACGACTAGTAGATACGCAGTATTTT.

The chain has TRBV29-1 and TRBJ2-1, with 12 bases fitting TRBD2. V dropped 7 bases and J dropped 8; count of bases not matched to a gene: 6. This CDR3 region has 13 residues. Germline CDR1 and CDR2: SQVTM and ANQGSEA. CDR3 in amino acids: CSAPGLAGHEQFF. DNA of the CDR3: TGCAGCGCTCCGGGACTAGCGGGCCATGAGCAGTTCTTC.

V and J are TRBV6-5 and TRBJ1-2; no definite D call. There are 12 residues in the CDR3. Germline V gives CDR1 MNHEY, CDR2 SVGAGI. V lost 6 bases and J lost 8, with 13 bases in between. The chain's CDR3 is CASRDPGGGYTF. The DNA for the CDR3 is TGTGCCAGCAGAGATCCAGGTGGCGGCTACACCTTC.

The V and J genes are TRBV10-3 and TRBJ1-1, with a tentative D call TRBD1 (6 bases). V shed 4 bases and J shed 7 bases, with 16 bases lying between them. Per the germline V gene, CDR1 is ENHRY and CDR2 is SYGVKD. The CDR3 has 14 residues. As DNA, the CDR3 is TGTGCCATCAGTGCCCGGACAGTCCGGGGTGAAGCTTTCTTT. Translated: CAISARTVRGEAFF.

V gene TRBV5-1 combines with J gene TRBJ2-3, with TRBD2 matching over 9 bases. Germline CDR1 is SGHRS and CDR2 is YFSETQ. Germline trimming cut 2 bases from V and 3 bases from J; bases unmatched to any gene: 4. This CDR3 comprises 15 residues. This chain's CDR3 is CASSFGLAGTDTQYF. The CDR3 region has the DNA TGCGCCAGCAGCTTTGGTCTAGCGGGAACAGATACGCAGTATTTT.

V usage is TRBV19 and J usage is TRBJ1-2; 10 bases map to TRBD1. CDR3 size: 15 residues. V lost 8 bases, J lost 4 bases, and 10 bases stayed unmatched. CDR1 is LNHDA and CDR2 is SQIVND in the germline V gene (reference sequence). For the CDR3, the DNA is TGTGCCAGTGCTGAGTTGGGACAGGGGACCTATGGCTACACCTTC. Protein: CASAELGQGTYGYTF.

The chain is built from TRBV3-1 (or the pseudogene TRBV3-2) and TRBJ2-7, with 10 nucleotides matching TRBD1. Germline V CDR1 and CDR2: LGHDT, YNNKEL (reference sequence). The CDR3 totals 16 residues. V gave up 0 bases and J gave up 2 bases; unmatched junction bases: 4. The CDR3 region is CASSQEVGQGPYEQYF. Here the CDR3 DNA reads TGTGCCAGCAGCCAAGAAGTGGGACAGGGGCCCTACGAGCAGTACTTC.

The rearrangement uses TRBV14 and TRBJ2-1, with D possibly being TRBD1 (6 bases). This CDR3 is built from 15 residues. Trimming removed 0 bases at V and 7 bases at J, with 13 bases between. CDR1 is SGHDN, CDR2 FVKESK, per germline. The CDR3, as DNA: TGTGCCAGCAGCCAAGAGTACGGCAGGGGAAATGAGCAGTTCTTC. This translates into CASSQEYGRGNEQFF.

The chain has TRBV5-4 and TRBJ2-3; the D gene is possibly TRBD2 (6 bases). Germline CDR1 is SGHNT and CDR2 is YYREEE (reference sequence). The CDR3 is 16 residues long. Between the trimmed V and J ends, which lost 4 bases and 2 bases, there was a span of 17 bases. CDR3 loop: CASSEKSGLSTDTQYF. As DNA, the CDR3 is TGTGCCAGCAGCGAGAAGTCGGGACTCTCCACAGATACGCAGTATTTT.

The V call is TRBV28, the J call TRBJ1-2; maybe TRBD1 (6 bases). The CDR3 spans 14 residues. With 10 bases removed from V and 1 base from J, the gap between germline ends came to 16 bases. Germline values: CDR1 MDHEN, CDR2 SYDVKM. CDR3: CATTNEGVNYGYTF. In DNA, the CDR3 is TGTGCCACCACTAATGAGGGGGTTAACTATGGCTACACCTTC.

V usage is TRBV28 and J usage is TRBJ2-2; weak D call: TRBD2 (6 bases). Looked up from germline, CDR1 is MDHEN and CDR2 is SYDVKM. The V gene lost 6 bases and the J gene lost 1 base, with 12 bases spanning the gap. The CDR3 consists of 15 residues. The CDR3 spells CASREQGGNTGELFF. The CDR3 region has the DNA TGTGCCAGCAGGGAGCAGGGAGGGAACACCGGGGAGCTGTTTTTT.

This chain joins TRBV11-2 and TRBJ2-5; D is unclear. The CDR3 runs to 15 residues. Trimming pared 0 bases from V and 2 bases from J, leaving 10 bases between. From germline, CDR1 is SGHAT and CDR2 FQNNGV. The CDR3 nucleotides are TGTGCCAGCAGCTTAGATCTGGGCCAACAAGAGACCCAGTACTTC. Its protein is CASSLDLGQQETQYF.